This is a list of T cell receptor beta chains from one sample in a study of CXCR3-negative and CXCR3-positive naive CD8 T cells. Using the 5' RACE reads, TCRdb records one entry per CDR3 protein without DNA. The table for this sample gives about 62,000 distinct CDR3 sequences. Material for sequencing was naive CXCR3- CD8+ T cells from blood. These receptors were taken from a human donor in good health. Some clones in this sample may be carry-over from other donors' samples. Both conserved end residues are part of each CDR3. Clone size is given for some rows only: seen once, a few or many times, or a class if the clone is expanded.

v_gene	abundance	j_gene	CDR3aa
TRBV28	-	TRBJ2-5	CASSLEGIAETQYF
TRBV23-1	-	TRBJ2-5	CASSQPGQGSQYF
TRBV20-1	-	TRBJ2-1	CSARGVWSGQRLENEQFF
TRBV11-2	-	TRBJ2-7	CASRTHRGSYEQYF
TRBV5-1	-	TRBJ1-2	CASSSSGSNIYGYTF
TRBV6-6	-	TRBJ1-1	CASSSTGVATEAFF
TRBV27	-	TRBJ1-1	CASSLSGGSEAFF
TRBV19	-	TRBJ2-3	CASDAGTDTQYF
TRBV6-2/TRBV6-3	-	TRBJ2-5	CASSKTGGLETQYF
TRBV7-9	-	TRBJ2-7	CASSVPGEQYF
TRBV28	-	TRBJ2-3	CASSFMTSGWDTQYF
TRBV7-9	-	TRBJ1-1	CASIWAGILGTEAFF
TRBV5-1	-	TRBJ1-4	CASSTGRIGEKLFF
TRBV21-1	-	TRBJ1-5	CASSNHREPQHF
TRBV12-3/TRBV12-4	-	TRBJ2-3	CASASGGGWITDTQYF
TRBV29-1	-	TRBJ1-2	CSGSQAYGYTF
TRBV6-2/TRBV6-3	-	TRBJ2-7	CASSPQPVSYEQYF
TRBV29-1	-	TRBJ2-4	CSVEAGDKNIQYF
TRBV14	-	TRBJ1-1	CASSQDGQGNTEAFF
TRBV6-1	-	TRBJ1-1	CASTKQFMNTEAFF
TRBV29-1	-	TRBJ2-1	CSAPQGNGEQFF
TRBV7-6	-	TRBJ1-1	CASSLASNMNTEAFF
TRBV3-1	-	TRBJ2-1	CASSQGSGITHNEQFF
TRBV12-3/TRBV12-4	-	TRBJ2-7	CASKVSGGAYEQYF
TRBV19	-	TRBJ2-7	CASTSSGGADEQYF
TRBV7-9	-	TRBJ2-7	CASSPVLAGASSEQYF
TRBV7-9	-	TRBJ2-7	CASSLIPLDRTYEQYF
TRBV29-1	-	TRBJ2-7	CSVESSSRGLPYEQYF
TRBV6-2/TRBV6-3	-	TRBJ1-2	CASSYQTGQGYGYTF
TRBV9	-	TRBJ2-1	CASSVGGLAGGSSYNEQFF
TRBV12-3/TRBV12-4	-	TRBJ2-7	CASSSGTSGSYEQYF
TRBV29-1	-	TRBJ2-3	CSVVGALDTQYF
TRBV9	-	TRBJ2-1	CASSANTLINNEQFF
TRBV29-1	-	TRBJ2-1	CSVVQRGGSYNEQFF
TRBV6-6	-	TRBJ2-1	CASINTGGANEQFF
TRBV7-9	-	TRBJ1-2	CASSADQGANYGYTF
TRBV29-1	-	TRBJ2-3	CSVFGGDTDTQYF
TRBV14	-	TRBJ1-6	CASSPRTGYDSPLHF
TRBV20-1	-	TRBJ1-1	CSAREPGGAIGAFF
TRBV29-1	-	TRBJ2-4	CSAGTSGSIQYF
TRBV7-9	-	TRBJ2-1	CASSFVPSSYNEQFF
TRBV19	-	TRBJ1-1	CASSPGTGVTEAFF
TRBV7-2	-	TRBJ2-5	CATSPRDKGQETQYF
TRBV3-1	-	TRBJ2-3	CASSPSQLAAYTDTQYF
TRBV29-1	-	TRBJ2-5	CSVAGTGLETQYF
TRBV28	-	TRBJ2-7	CASSPFQGGGLYEQYF
TRBV28	-	TRBJ1-4	CASSLTPSNNEKLFF
TRBV19	medium-sized	TRBJ2-5	CASSRPPVPQETQYF
TRBV4-2	-	TRBJ2-7	CASSLGGQESSYEQYF
TRBV21-1	-	TRBJ2-7	CASSTPKWYEQYF
TRBV4-3	-	TRBJ2-3	CASSQDRASGGDTQYF
TRBV7-3	-	TRBJ2-1	CASSIQGAVYNEQFF
TRBV5-1	-	TRBJ2-7	CASSLKGQGAYEQYF
TRBV6-2/TRBV6-3	-	TRBJ2-5	CASSYAGTLKETQYF
TRBV7-8	-	TRBJ2-1	CASSLGQGIYGEQFF
TRBV28	-	TRBJ2-5	CASSPIAEETQYF
TRBV7-8	-	TRBJ2-7	CASSLVRGGLALYEQYF